This is a list of T cell receptor beta chains from one sample in a study of blood T cell repertoires in COVID-19. Assay: immunoSEQ multiplex PCR; the TCRdb copy retains only in-frame clones and omits some. The sample has 230,000 or so clones, roughly 88% seen once. Sequenced sample: PBMCs or T cells enriched from blood (not recorded which). Receptors were obtained from a woman between 40 and 50 years old with acute COVID-19. The CDR3 runs from the conserved cysteine through the conserved F or W. Fields, in order: CDR3 DNA, CDR3 protein, clone size, D gene, J gene, V gene. A D gene is named only where the DNA matches it firmly. The listing skips clone size in some rows; elsewhere it reads once, few, many or a size class.

TGTGCCAGCACCCTAGCGGGGGGGTTAAATGAGCAGTTCTTC CASTLAGGLNEQFF NA TRBD2 TRBJ2-1 TRBV27
TGTGCCAGCAGCCGCCGCGCGGACAGTGAAGCTTTCTTT CASSRRADSEAFF NA NA TRBJ1-1 TRBV7-2
TGTGCCAGCTCACCGGCCCGGGACACCTATAGCACAGATACGCAGTATTTT CASSPARDTYSTDTQYF NA NA TRBJ2-3 TRBV18
TGCGCCAGCAGCCTTAGTGATTATACGCAGTATTTT CASSLSDYTQYF NA NA TRBJ2-3 TRBV5-1
TGCAGTGCCCGCCAGGCGCAGGAAGCTTTCTTT CSARQAQEAFF NA NA TRBJ1-1 TRBV20-1
TGTGCCATCAACACCGGGATGAACACTGAAGCTTTCTTT CAINTGMNTEAFF NA NA TRBJ1-1 TRBV10-3
TGTGCCAGCAGCTTGCTATGGGGCGCCCCAGGCGAGCAGTACTTC CASSLLWGAPGEQYF once NA TRBJ2-7 TRBV5-6
TGTGCCACCAGCAGAACTACACTAGCGGGTTACCAAGAGACCCAGTACTTC CATSRTTLAGYQETQYF NA TRBD2 TRBJ2-5 TRBV15
TGCGCCAGCAGCCAAGAGGTGTGGGGGGGTCAACCGGACACTGAAGCTTTCTTT CASSQEVWGGQPDTEAFF NA NA TRBJ1-1 TRBV4-3
TGTGCCAGTAGTGACCCGGGGGGCCGGTCTTCCGGGGAGCTGTTTTTT CASSDPGGRSSGELFF NA NA TRBJ2-2 TRBV19
TGCGCCAGCAGCCCGGGGACAGACCCGGTTACGCAGTATTTT CASSPGTDPVTQYF once TRBD1 TRBJ2-3 TRBV4-1
TGCGCCAGCAGGGAGACAGGTCTAGGCACAGATACGCAGTATTTT CASRETGLGTDTQYF NA NA TRBJ2-3 TRBV5-1
TGTGCCAGCAGCGTAGACCCAGGGGGCACTGAAGCTTTCTTT CASSVDPGGTEAFF NA TRBD1 TRBJ1-1 TRBV9
TGTGCCAGCAGTAGGGGACAGGGAGATCAGCCCCAGCATTTT CASSRGQGDQPQHF NA TRBD1 TRBJ1-5 TRBV27
TGCAGCGTTACTCCCCAGGGACAGGGGAATGGCTACACCTTC CSVTPQGQGNGYTF NA TRBD1 TRBJ1-2 TRBV29-1
TGTGCCAGCAGTTATTACAGGGGGCAAACTGAAGCTTTCTTT CASSYYRGQTEAFF NA TRBD1 TRBJ1-1 TRBV2
TGTGCCAGCAGCCCTCCTAACAGGGACTATGGCTACACCTTC CASSPPNRDYGYTF NA NA TRBJ1-2 TRBV5-4
TGTGCCAGCAGCCCGCTAGCCCAGGGGGCCAAACTGTTTTTT CASSPLAQGAKLFF NA TRBD1 TRBJ1-4 TRBV27
TGTGCCAGCAGTTATACGGGGGGCGGGGAGCTGTTTTTT CASSYTGGGELFF NA TRBD2 TRBJ2-2 TRBV2
TGTGCCAGCAGCTTGCGCGGGACAGGGGGCGTGAACACTGAAGCTTTCTTT CASSLRGTGGVNTEAFF NA TRBD1 TRBJ1-1 TRBV13
TGTGCTAGTGGTATCGGTAGGGGGGAGACCCAGTACTTC CASGIGRGETQYF NA NA TRBJ2-5 TRBV12-5
TGTGCCAGCAGCCCCCTAAACCGGGACAGATTTAACAATGAGCAGTTCTTC CASSPLNRDRFNNEQFF NA TRBD1 TRBJ2-1 TRBV7-9
TGCGCCAGCCTAAAGACGGGTGAAGGCACTGAAGCTTTCTTT CASLKTGEGTEAFF few NA TRBJ1-1 TRBV5-1
TGTGCCAGCGGGAGACAGGGGAACACTGAAGCTTTCTTT CASGRQGNTEAFF NA TRBD1 TRBJ1-1 TRBV12-3/TRBV12-4
TGTGCCAGCTCACCTAAGATTGGTGGGCTGAACTATGGCTACACCTTC CASSPKIGGLNYGYTF NA NA TRBJ1-2 TRBV18
TGTGCCAGCAGTCGCGGGGGAGGTGAAGCTTTCTTT CASSRGGGEAFF once NA TRBJ1-1 TRBV27
TGTGCCTGGAGTCCCCTATGGGGCGCGAATTCACCCCTCCACTTT CAWSPLWGANSPLHF NA NA TRBJ1-6 TRBV30
TGCAGCGTTCAGGGTACTGAAAACATTCAGTACTTC CSVQGTENIQYF NA NA TRBJ2-4 TRBV29-1
TGCGCCAGCAGCCAACCAAGACAGGGTCCTGAGCAGTTCTTC CASSQPRQGPEQFF NA TRBD1 TRBJ2-1 TRBV4-1
TGTGCCACCAGCACCGGACAGGGGAACACTGAAGCTTTCTTT CATSTGQGNTEAFF NA TRBD1 TRBJ1-1 TRBV15
TGTGCCAGCAGCCAAGATCCCCCACTAGCGGGGGGCACAGATACGCAGTATTTT CASSQDPPLAGGTDTQYF once TRBD2 TRBJ2-3 TRBV3-1/TRBV3-2
TGTGCCTGGAGTGTACGCACAGGGGGCAGCTATGGCTACACCTTC CAWSVRTGGSYGYTF NA TRBD1 TRBJ1-2 TRBV30